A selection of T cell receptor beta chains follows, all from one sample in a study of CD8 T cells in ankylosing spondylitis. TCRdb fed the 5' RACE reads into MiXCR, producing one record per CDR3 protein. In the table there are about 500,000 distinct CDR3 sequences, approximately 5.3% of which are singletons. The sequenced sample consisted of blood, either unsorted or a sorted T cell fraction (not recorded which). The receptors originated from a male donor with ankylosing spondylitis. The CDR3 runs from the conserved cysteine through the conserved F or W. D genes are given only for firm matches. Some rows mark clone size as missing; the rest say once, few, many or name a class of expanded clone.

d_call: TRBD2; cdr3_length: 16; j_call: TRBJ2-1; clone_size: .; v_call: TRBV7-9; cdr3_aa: CASSPAPSGTPSEQFF; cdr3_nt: TGTGCCAGCAGCCCGGCGCCTAGCGGGACGCCTTCGGAGCAGTTCTTC
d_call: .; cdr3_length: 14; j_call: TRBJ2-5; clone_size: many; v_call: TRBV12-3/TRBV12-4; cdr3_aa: CASSLRGVQETQYF; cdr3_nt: TGTGCCAGCAGTTTAAGGGGGGTCCAAGAGACCCAGTACTTC
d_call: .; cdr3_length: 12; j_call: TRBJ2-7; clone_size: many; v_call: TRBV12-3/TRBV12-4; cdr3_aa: CADRERPYEQYF; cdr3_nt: TGTGCCGATCGCGAGAGGCCCTACGAGCAGTACTTC
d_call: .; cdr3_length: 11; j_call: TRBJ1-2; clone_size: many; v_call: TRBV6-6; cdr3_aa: CASSPQEGYTF; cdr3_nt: TGTGCCAGCAGTCCGCAGGAAGGCTACACCTTC
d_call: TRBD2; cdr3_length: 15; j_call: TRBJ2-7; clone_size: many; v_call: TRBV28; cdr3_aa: CASTKPGLGQGEQYF; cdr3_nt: TGTGCCAGTACAAAACCGGGACTAGGGCAGGGCGAGCAGTACTTC
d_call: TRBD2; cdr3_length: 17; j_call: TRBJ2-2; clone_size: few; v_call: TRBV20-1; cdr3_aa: CSARWASGRADTGELFF; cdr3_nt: TGCAGTGCTAGGTGGGCGTCCGGGAGGGCCGACACCGGGGAGCTGTTTTTT
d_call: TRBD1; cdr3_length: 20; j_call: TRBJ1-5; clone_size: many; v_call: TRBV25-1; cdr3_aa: CASSDRFGTGEGSGNQPQHF; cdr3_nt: TGTGCCAGCAGTGATCGATTTGGTACAGGGGAAGGATCGGGCAATCAGCCCCAGCATTTT
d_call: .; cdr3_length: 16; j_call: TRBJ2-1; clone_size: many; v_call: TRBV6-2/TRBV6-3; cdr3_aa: CASSYSSLNSYNEQFF; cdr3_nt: TGTGCCAGCAGTTACTCATCCCTGAACTCCTACAATGAGCAGTTCTTC
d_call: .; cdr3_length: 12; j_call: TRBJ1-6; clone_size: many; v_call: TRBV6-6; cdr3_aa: CASKVFGSPLHF; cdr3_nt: TGTGCCAGCAAGGTTTTTGGATCACCCCTCCACTTT
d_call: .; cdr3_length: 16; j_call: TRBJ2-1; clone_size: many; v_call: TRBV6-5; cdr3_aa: CASSYDGYQPYNEQFF; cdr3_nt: TGTGCCAGCAGTTACGATGGCTATCAGCCCTACAATGAGCAGTTCTTC
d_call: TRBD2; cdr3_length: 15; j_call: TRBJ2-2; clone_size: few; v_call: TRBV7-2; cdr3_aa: CASSGGLAVSGELFF; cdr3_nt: TGTGCCAGCAGCGGGGGACTAGCGGTATCCGGGGAGCTGTTTTTT
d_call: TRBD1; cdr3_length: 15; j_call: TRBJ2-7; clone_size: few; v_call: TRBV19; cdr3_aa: CASSIVGQGTHEQYF; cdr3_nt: TGTGCCAGTAGTATCGTCGGACAGGGGACCCACGAGCAGTACTTC
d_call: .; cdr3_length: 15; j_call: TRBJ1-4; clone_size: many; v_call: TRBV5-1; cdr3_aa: CASSPRGATNEKLFF; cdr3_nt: TGCGCCAGCAGCCCTAGGGGAGCAACTAATGAAAAACTGTTTTTT
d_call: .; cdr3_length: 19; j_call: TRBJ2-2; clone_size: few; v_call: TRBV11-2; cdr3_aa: CASSLWAGARGSNTGELFF; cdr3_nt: TGTGCCAGCAGCTTATGGGCGGGCGCGCGCGGGTCGAACACCGGGGAGCTGTTTTTT
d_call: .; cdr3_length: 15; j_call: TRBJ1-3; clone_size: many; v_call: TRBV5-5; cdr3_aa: CASSRDGSSGNTIYF; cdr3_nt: TGTGCCAGCAGCCGGGACGGGAGCTCTGGAAACACCATATATTTT
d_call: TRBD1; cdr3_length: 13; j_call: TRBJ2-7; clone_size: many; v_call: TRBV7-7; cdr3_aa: CASSSGQLGEQYF; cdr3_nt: TGTGCTAGCAGCTCGGGACAGTTGGGTGAGCAGTACTTC
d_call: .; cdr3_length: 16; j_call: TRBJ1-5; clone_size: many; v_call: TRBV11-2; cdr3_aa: CASSLDVSKGNQPQHF; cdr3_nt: TGTGCCAGCAGCTTAGATGTGAGTAAGGGCAATCAGCCCCAGCATTTT
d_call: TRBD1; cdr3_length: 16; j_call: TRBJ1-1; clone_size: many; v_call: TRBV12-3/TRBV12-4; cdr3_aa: CASSLWGQGRDTEAFF; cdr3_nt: TGTGCCAGCAGTCTATGGGGACAGGGAAGAGACACTGAAGCTTTCTTT